The clone carrying this T cell receptor beta chain was seen many times. TCRdb re-called the RT-PCR reads with MiXCR, one entry per CDR3 protein. The table shows about 680,000 distinct CDR3 sequences, with approximately 15% occurring only once. The V end lost 2 bases, the J end lost 5 bases, and 15 bases lay between the germline ends. Looked up from germline, CDR1 is DFQATT and CDR2 is SNEGSKA (reference sequence). CDR3 length: 14 residues. Sequenced: memory CD4+ T cells from blood. This chain uses TRBV20-1 with TRBJ1-1, with TRBD1 as a possible D gene (6 bases). The receptor comes from a female donor in good health, serving as a healthy control. DNA of the CDR3: TGCAGTGCTAGACAGGGAGGGGGACGGACTGAAGCTTTCTTT. This sequence encodes CSARQGGGRTEAFF.